This T cell receptor (beta chain) comes out of a study of naive and memory T cell subsets. V lost 5 bases, J lost 7 bases, and 9 bases lay in between. The CDR3 is 12 residues long. CDR1 and CDR2 (germline): SGHTA, FQGNSA. The beta constant-region primer was an equimolar mix of two oligonucleotides covering TRBC1 and TRBC2. Ligated cDNA was amplified by four rounds of PCR with nested alpha and beta constant-region primers and SP2. Via MiXCR, TCRdb re-called the UMI-ligation and nested PCR reads, giving one row per CDR3 protein. The data show 120,000 or so distinct CDR3 sequences, just over 35% seen once.

The chain couples TRBV7-2 to TRBJ2-1; the D is unclear. This TCR came from a human donor in good health. Sequences were obtained from central memory CD4+ T cells from blood. The CDR3 loop reads CASSREWNEQFF. The CDR3 coding sequence is TGTGCCAGCAGCCGCGAGTGGAATGAGCAGTTCTTC.